The rows below give T cell receptor beta chains drawn from one sample of a study of T cell repertoires in cytomegalovirus infection. Their recognized antigens are unknown. One entry per CDR3 protein results from TCRdb running MiXCR on the reads. The sample consists of around 900,000 distinct CDR3 sequences, approximately 30% of them appearing once. The sample consisted of cultured CD8+ T cells from PBMCs, taken from culture after CMV antigen stimulation. These receptors all stem from a human donor in good health (CMV status not recorded). Some clones in this sample may be carry-over from other donors' samples. Each CDR3 is given with its conserved first and last residue. A D gene is named only where the DNA matches it firmly. Part of the rows lack a size; the others show once, few, many or a class for expanded clones.

NA | TRBJ1-2 | NA | TRBV12-3/TRBV12-4 | CASSLSGAFYGYTF | TGTGCCAGCAGTCTGTCGGGGGCGTTCTATGGCTACACCTTC
NA | TRBJ2-5 | NA | TRBV7-6 | CASSIVSGETQYF | TGTGCTAGCAGCATAGTGAGTGGTGAGACCCAGTACTTC
many | TRBJ2-7 | NA | TRBV7-9 | CASSSGRNLYEQYF | TGTGCCAGCAGCTCCGGACGGAATCTCTACGAGCAGTACTTC
NA | TRBJ2-1 | TRBD2 | TRBV28 | CASSIERLAGASSYNEQFF | TGTGCCAGCAGTATAGAGAGACTAGCGGGGGCCTCTTCCTACAATGAGCAGTTCTTC
many | TRBJ2-1 | TRBD1 | TRBV7-6 | CASSPEGTGGGYNEQFF | TGTGCCAGCAGCCCAGAGGGGACAGGGGGGGGGTACAATGAGCAGTTCTTC
few | TRBJ2-2 | TRBD2 | TRBV6-2/TRBV6-3 | CASNGLARNTGELFF | TGTGCCAGCAACGGACTAGCGCGGAACACCGGGGAGCTGTTTTTT
NA | TRBJ2-3 | NA | TRBV7-2 | CASSFSFDGTDTQYF | TGTGCCAGCAGCTTCAGCTTCGATGGCACAGATACGCAGTATTTT
once | TRBJ1-3 | NA | TRBV29-1 | CSVATRNTIYF | TGCAGCGTCGCCACCAGAAACACCATATATTTT
NA | TRBJ1-2 | NA | TRBV19 | CASSPGNGYTF | TGTGCCAGTAGTCCAGGAAATGGCTACACCTTC
NA | TRBJ1-1 | NA | TRBV19 | CASSIANPTIRLENTEAFF | TGTGCCAGTAGTATAGCTAACCCAACAATCCGGTTGGAGAACACTGAAGCTTTCTTT
many | TRBJ2-1 | TRBD2 | TRBV7-2 | CASSLVTSGPHNEQFF | TGTGCCAGCAGCTTAGTAACTAGCGGGCCCCACAATGAGCAGTTCTTC
few | TRBJ2-3 | NA | TRBV4-1 | CASSQEAEADTQYF | TGCGCCAGCAGCCAAGAAGCGGAGGCAGATACGCAGTATTTT
NA | TRBJ1-2 | NA | TRBV25-1 | CASSPRRVNYGYTF | TGTGCCAGCAGTCCCCGAAGGGTAAACTATGGCTACACCTTC
NA | TRBJ2-1 | NA | TRBV7-9 | CASSLGGVVNEQFF | TGTGCCAGCAGCTTAGGAGGCGTTGTGAATGAGCAGTTCTTC
many | TRBJ2-1 | NA | TRBV27 | CASTPFGLDNEQFF | TGTGCCAGCACCCCCTTCGGGCTTGACAATGAGCAGTTCTTC
NA | TRBJ2-2 | TRBD1 | TRBV7-7 | CASSLRTGYTGELFF | TGTGCTAGCAGCTTGAGGACAGGGTACACCGGGGAGCTGTTTTTT
few | TRBJ1-2 | NA | TRBV25-1 | CASIGGYTF | TGTGCCAGTATCGGGGGCTACACCTTC
many | TRBJ2-6 | NA | TRBV7-6 | CASSPSGGANVLTF | TGTGCCAGCAGCCCCTCGGGGGGGGCCAACGTCCTGACTTTC
NA | TRBJ1-6 | NA | TRBV7-8 | CASSSGFPGENLPLHF | TGTGCCAGCAGCTCCGGGTTCCCCGGTGAAAATTTACCCCTCCACTTT
NA | TRBJ2-5 | NA | TRBV9 | CASSLRFQETQYF | TGTGCCAGCAGCCTAAGATTCCAAGAGACCCAGTACTTC
many | TRBJ2-1 | NA | TRBV7-6 | CASSLPPAGSSYNEQFF | TGTGCCAGCAGCTTACCCCCCGCGGGGAGCTCCTACAATGAGCAGTTCTTC
NA | TRBJ2-5 | NA | TRBV11-3 | CASSPTGSETQYF | TGTGCCAGCAGCCCTACAGGGTCGGAGACCCAGTACTTC
NA | TRBJ2-5 | TRBD2 | TRBV6-5 | CASSSYERGLRETQYF | TGTGCCAGCAGTTCATATGAGCGGGGGCTCAGAGAGACCCAGTACTTC
NA | TRBJ2-3 | TRBD2 | TRBV15 | CASWGLAGAPGDTQYF | TGTGCCTCTTGGGGACTAGCGGGGGCCCCCGGGGATACGCAGTATTTT
few | TRBJ2-2 | TRBD2 | TRBV4-1 | CASSPRTSGGADTGELFF | TGCGCCAGCAGCCCACGGACTAGCGGGGGGGCAGACACCGGGGAGCTGTTTTTT
NA | TRBJ1-1 | NA | TRBV4-2 | CASSQWPGNTEAFF | TGTGCCAGCAGCCAATGGCCGGGGAACACTGAAGCTTTCTTT
few | TRBJ2-3 | NA | TRBV6-5 | CASSYSIIDTQYF | TGTGCCAGCAGTTACTCGATTATAGATACGCAGTATTTT
few | TRBJ2-5 | TRBD2 | TRBV27 | CASSHGTSGKETQYF | TGTGCCAGCAGTCATGGGACTAGCGGTAAAGAGACCCAGTACTTC
few | TRBJ1-2 | NA | TRBV6-2/TRBV6-3 | CASRRTETGLGGGYTF | TGTGCCAGCAGGAGAACTGAGACAGGACTCGGCGGTGGCTACACCTTC
once | TRBJ2-7 | TRBD1 | TRBV5-5 | CASRGDSSVKEQYF | TGTGCCAGCAGGGGGGACAGCTCCGTTAAGGAGCAGTACTTC
NA | TRBJ1-5 | NA | TRBV28 | CASSFGPRTMGDQPQHF | TGTGCCAGCAGTTTCGGCCCCCGAACCATGGGCGATCAGCCCCAGCATTTT
NA | TRBJ2-3 | TRBD2 | TRBV9 | CASSVPGLGGPDTQYF | TGTGCCAGCAGCGTCCCCGGACTAGGCGGTCCAGATACGCAGTATTTT
NA | TRBJ2-3 | TRBD2 | TRBV6-1 | CTSRTWEGTSTDTQYF | TGTACCAGCAGGACGTGGGAGGGGACTAGCACAGATACGCAGTATTTT
few | TRBJ1-1 | NA | TRBV19 | CASTRRTENTEAFF | TGTGCCAGCACCAGAAGGACAGAGAACACTGAAGCTTTCTTT
NA | TRBJ2-7 | TRBD2 | TRBV6-5 | CASGGGAYEQYF | TGTGCCAGCGGGGGGGGAGCCTACGAGCAGTACTTC
few | TRBJ1-1 | NA | TRBV6-6 | CASSYSTGVMNTEAFF | TGTGCCAGCAGTTACTCCACAGGAGTTATGAACACTGAAGCTTTCTTT
few | TRBJ2-5 | NA | TRBV20-1 | CSALYRGRRTQETQYF | TGCAGTGCGCTTTACCGCGGTAGGCGGACCCAAGAGACCCAGTACTTC
NA | TRBJ1-2 | NA | TRBV6-4 | CASSDPDSGYGYTF | TGTGCCAGCAGTGACCCGGACAGCGGGTATGGCTACACCTTC
many | TRBJ2-1 | TRBD2 | TRBV7-9 | CASTPPTGGSYNEQFF | TGTGCCAGCACCCCCCCCACGGGGGGGTCCTACAATGAGCAGTTCTTC
NA | TRBJ2-1 | TRBD2 | TRBV11-2 | CASSLGRLAGGQSSYNEQFF | TGTGCCAGCAGCTTAGGTAGGCTAGCGGGGGGGCAAAGCTCCTACAATGAGCAGTTCTTC
many | TRBJ2-7 | NA | TRBV7-2 | CASSLAAPVGGPSYEQYF | TGTGCCAGCAGCTTAGCTGCCCCGGTGGGGGGGCCAAGCTACGAGCAGTACTTC
few | TRBJ2-3 | NA | TRBV19 | CASTTRDSITDTQYF | TGTGCCAGTACTACCAGGGACTCCATCACAGATACGCAGTATTTT
NA | TRBJ1-2 | NA | TRBV24-1 | CATSERTGNYDYTF | TGTGCCACCAGTGAGCGGACGGGTAACTATGACTACACCTTC
NA | TRBJ2-1 | NA | TRBV20-1 | CSARGRGLNEQFF | TGCAGTGCTAGAGGACGGGGTCTGAATGAGCAGTTCTTC
few | TRBJ2-5 | NA | TRBV12-3/TRBV12-4 | CASRSFEAQETQYF | TGTGCCAGCAGATCCTTTGAAGCCCAAGAGACCCAGTACTTC
few | TRBJ2-2 | NA | TRBV6-8 | CASSYSPGLTDTGELFF | TGTGCCAGCAGTTACTCACCCGGTCTCACGGACACCGGGGAGCTGTTTTTT
few | TRBJ1-2 | TRBD1 | TRBV9 | CASSGLQGTYGYTF | TGTGCCAGCAGCGGATTACAGGGGACCTATGGCTACACCTTC
many | TRBJ2-2 | NA | TRBV7-9 | CASSPIDTANTGELFF | TGTGCCAGCAGCCCAATAGACACCGCGAACACCGGGGAGCTGTTTTTT
NA | TRBJ2-1 | TRBD2 | TRBV6-5 | CASSGTSGGDREQFF | TGTGCCAGCAGCGGGACTAGCGGGGGAGATAGGGAGCAGTTCTTC
many | TRBJ2-2 | NA | TRBV7-2 | CASSLYLTGELFF | TGTGCCAGCAGCTTGTACCTTACCGGGGAGCTGTTTTTT